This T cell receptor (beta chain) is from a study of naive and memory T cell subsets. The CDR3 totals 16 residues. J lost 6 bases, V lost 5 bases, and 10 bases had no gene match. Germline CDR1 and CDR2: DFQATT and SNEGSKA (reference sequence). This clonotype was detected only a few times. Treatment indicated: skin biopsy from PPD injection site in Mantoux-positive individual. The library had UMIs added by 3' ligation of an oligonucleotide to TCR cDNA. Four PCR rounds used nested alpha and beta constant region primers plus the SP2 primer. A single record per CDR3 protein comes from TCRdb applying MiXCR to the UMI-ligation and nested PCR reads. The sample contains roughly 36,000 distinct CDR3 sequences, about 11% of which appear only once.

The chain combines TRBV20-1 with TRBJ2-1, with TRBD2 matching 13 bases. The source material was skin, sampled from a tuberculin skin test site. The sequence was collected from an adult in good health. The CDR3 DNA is TGCAGTGCTGGCCCCCTTACTAGCGGGGGGGCCAATGAGCAGTTCTTC. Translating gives CSAGPLTSGGANEQFF.